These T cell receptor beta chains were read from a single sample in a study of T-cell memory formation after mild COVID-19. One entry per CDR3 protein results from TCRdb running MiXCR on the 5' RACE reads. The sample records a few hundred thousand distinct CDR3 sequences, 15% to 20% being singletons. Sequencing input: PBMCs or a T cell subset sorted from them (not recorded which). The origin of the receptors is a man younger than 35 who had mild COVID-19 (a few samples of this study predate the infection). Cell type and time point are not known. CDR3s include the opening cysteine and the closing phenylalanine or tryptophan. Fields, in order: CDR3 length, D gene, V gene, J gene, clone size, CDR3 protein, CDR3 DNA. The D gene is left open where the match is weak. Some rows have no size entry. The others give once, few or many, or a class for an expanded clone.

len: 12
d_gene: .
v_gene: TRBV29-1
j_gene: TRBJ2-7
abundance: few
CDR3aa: CSVGGPLGGKYF
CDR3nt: TGCAGCGTTGGAGGGCCCCTAGGGGGGAAATACTTC

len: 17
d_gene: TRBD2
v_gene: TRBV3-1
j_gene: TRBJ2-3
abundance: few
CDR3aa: CASSQEGSGGSTDTQYF
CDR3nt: TGTGCCAGCAGCCAAGAAGGCAGCGGGGGGAGCACAGATACGCAGTATTTT

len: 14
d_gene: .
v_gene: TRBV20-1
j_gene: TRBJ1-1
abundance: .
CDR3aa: CSARQVEKNTEAFF
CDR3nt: TGCAGTGCTAGACAGGTAGAGAAGAACACTGAAGCTTTCTTT

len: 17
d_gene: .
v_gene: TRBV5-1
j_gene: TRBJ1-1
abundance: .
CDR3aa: CASSLDFGGVGGTEAFF
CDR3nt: TGCGCCAGCAGCTTGGACTTCGGGGGTGTGGGTGGCACTGAAGCTTTCTTT

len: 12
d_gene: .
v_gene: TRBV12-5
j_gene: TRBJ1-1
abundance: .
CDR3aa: CASVRGRNEAFF
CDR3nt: TGTGCTAGTGTCCGGGGGAGAAATGAAGCTTTCTTT

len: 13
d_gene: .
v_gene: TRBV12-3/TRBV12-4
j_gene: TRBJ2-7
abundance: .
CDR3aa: CASSLSSPYEQYF
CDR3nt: TGTGCCAGCAGTTTAAGTTCCCCCTACGAGCAGTACTTC

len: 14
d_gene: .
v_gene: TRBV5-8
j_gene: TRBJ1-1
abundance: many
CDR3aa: CASSLLGVGTEAFF
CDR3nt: TGTGCCAGCAGCCTGCTGGGGGTGGGGACTGAAGCTTTCTTT

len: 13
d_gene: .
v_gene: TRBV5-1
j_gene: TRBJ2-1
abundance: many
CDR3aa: CASSLGGANEQFF
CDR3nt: TGCGCCAGCAGCTTGGGGGGGGCGAATGAGCAGTTCTTC

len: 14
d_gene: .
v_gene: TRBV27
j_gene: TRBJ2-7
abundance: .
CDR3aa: CASSLIGDTNEQYF
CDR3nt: TGTGCCAGCAGTTTAATTGGGGATACCAACGAGCAGTACTTC

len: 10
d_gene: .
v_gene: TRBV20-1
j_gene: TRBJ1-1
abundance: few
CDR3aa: CSARTGPAFF
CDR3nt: TGCAGTGCTAGAACAGGTCCGGCTTTCTTT